This T cell receptor (beta chain) stems from a study of cytomegalovirus exposure and HLA in healthy donors. CDR1 is SGHRS, CDR2 YFSETQ, per germline. This CDR3 has 14 residues. PCR was performed using 60 Vbeta and 13 Jbeta primers. Libraries were prepared by immunoSEQ multiplex PCR; TCRdb keeps only in-frame clonotypes and omits some of them. The sample yields 130,000 or so clones, 77% seen once. Concerning this clone: The junction departs from germline at one end; a sequencing error may be responsible.

The material sequenced was PBMCs. The TCR was taken from a male donor in good health and CMV-seropositive. The rearrangement uses TRBV5-1 and TRBJ2-7, with 7 bases fitting TRBD2. Written as DNA, the CDR3 is TGCGCCAGCAGGTTGGGGGGGGGTTCCTACGAGCAGTACTTC. Residues: CASRLGGGSYEQYF.